This T cell receptor (beta chain) emerged from a study of graft-versus-host responses after intestinal transplantation. For the study at large: Each transplant was multivisceral, liver-intestinal, or isolated intestinal. For around 3 years after anti-thymocyte globulin induction, all recipients took tacrolimus and steroids. Study-wide results and caveats: Some patients had graft-donor T cell macrochimerism. In their allografts, the ratios of graft-versus-host to host-versus-graft T cell clones were high. In recipient marrow, GvH clones were found, and some appeared first in ileum or blood.

Produced via immunoSEQ multiplex PCR; TCRdb's table is partial and in-frame only. The sample carries about 94,000 clones, roughly nine tenths recorded once. The CDR3 extends over 15 amino acids. Trimming left V 3 bases short and J 3 bases short, with 14 bases between. Germline V lookup: CDR1 MNHNS, CDR2 SASEGT. A word on this clone: Its antigen is not identified.

This TCR was recovered from a human donor who received an intestinal transplant. Sequencing was performed on unstimulated CD8+ T cells sorted from spleen or lymph node cells, taken before intestinal transplant. The J gene is TRBJ1-2, the V gene TRBV6-1, with D possibly being TRBD1 (5 bases). This chain's CDR3 is CASSDPLRGYYGYTF. The CDR3 DNA reads as TGTGCCAGCAGTGATCCCCTTAGGGGCTACTATGGCTACACCTTC.